The clone carrying this T cell receptor (beta chain) is a singleton in its sample. The antigen is undetermined. Assay used: immunoSEQ multiplex PCR; TCRdb lists only in-frame clones, some missing. This table holds under 40,000 clones, over 65% found once. These data come from a study of OX40 agonist ivuxolimab in advanced cancers. The study, taken as a whole, reports: The antigen specificity of the peripheral T cells (those that were expanded) was not determined.

The CDR3 is 14 amino acids. The germline V gene encodes CDR1 SGHNT and CDR2 YYREEE (reference sequence). Germline trimming cut 4 bases from V and 6 bases from J; bases unmatched to any gene: 6. The chain combines TRBV5-4 with TRBJ1-4, with 7 bases identical to TRBD1. The clonotype was recovered from an adult with an advanced solid tumor such as melanoma, head and neck, liver or kidney cancer. Sample: CD4+ or CD8+ T cells sorted from blood, taken in a trial of the OX40 agonist ivuxolimab. The chain's CDR3 is CASSTQGRDEKLFF. The DNA of the CDR3 is TGTGCCAGCAGCACACAGGGGAGGGATGAAAAACTGTTTTTT.